Reported below is one T cell receptor (beta chain). The antigen remains undetermined. V shed 3 bases and J shed 5 bases, with 13 bases lying between them. There are 14 residues in the CDR3. These data are taken from a study of human T cells and chemical hapten exposure. Study details: Diphenylcyclopropenone was administered weekly to the scalp of patients throughout the roughly 25-week study.

Individual cDNA molecules had unique molecular identifiers attached to them by the library. In the study's own analysis: TCR counts had a median of 95,638 per sample and spanned about 23,224 to 690,600. TCRdb processed the RACE reads anew with MiXCR; each CDR3 protein has one entry. TCRdb, not the authors, supplied the V and J calls. The sample records some 190,000 distinct CDR3 sequences, around 20% being singletons. Study outcomes and limitations: Sensitization with DPC brought no change to TCRs above 1 in 1000 in frequency.

Stated time point: patch test 1, 2 weeks after DPC sensitization. Treatment reported: therapeutic diphenylcyclopropenone sensitization with weekly scalp DPC. The sequence derives from a woman in her fifties or sixties with alopecia areata. Some clones in this sample may be carry-over from other donors' samples. Sequenced material: whole blood, taken in connection with sensitization to the hapten diphenylcyclopropenone (DPC). V gene TRBV12-3 or TRBV12-4 combines with J gene TRBJ1-1, with a tentative D call TRBD1 (6 bases). CDR3 coding DNA: TGTGCCAGCAGTTTCGGGGGGCGAGGGACTGAAGCTTTCTTT. Its translation is CASSFGGRGTEAFF.